The rows below give T cell receptor beta chains drawn from one sample of a study of beta chain features in type 1 diabetes. The data were produced by immunoSEQ multiplex PCR, yet TCRdb's version contains in-frame clones alone and is incomplete. The table records hundreds of thousands of clones, approximately 12% of them present only once. Sequenced sample: naive CD4+ T cells from blood. These receptors were collected from a man aged 18 to 30 in good health. The CDR3 runs from the conserved cysteine through the conserved F or W. A D gene is named only where the DNA matches it firmly. A clone size is listed for some rows: how often the clone was seen (once, few, many), or a class if it is expanded.

v_gene	j_gene	abundance	d_gene	CDR3nt	CDR3aa
TRBV4-2	TRBJ2-7	NA	NA	TGTGCCAGCAGCCAAAACCCCGCCAGGTCCTCCTACGAGCAGTACTTC	CASSQNPARSSYEQYF
TRBV2	TRBJ1-3	few	TRBD1	TGTGCCAGCAGGGGACAGGGTCGCGGCACCATATATTTT	CASRGQGRGTIYF
TRBV7-2	TRBJ1-1	few	NA	TGTGCCAGCAGCCCGACAGTCAGAAACACTGAAGCTTTCTTT	CASSPTVRNTEAFF
TRBV30	TRBJ2-1	NA	TRBD2	TGTGCCTGGAGTGTACTGGCGGGAGTAAATCATGAGCAGTTCTTC	CAWSVLAGVNHEQFF
TRBV7-3	TRBJ2-7	NA	TRBD1	TGTGCCAGCAGCTCCAGACAGGGGAGAAACGAGCAGTACTTC	CASSSRQGRNEQYF
TRBV12-5	TRBJ1-1	few	TRBD1	TGTGCTAGTACAACCAGGGGGTTGGAGAACACTGAAGCTTTCTTT	CASTTRGLENTEAFF
TRBV28	TRBJ1-1	NA	NA	TGTGCCAGCAGTTTACCGGGGTCGAAGTCTGAAGCTTTCTTT	CASSLPGSKSEAFF
TRBV7-9	TRBJ1-2	few	NA	TGTGCCAGCAGCTACGATAGAGGCTATGGCTACACCTTC	CASSYDRGYGYTF
TRBV25-1	TRBJ1-4	NA	NA	TGTGCCAGCAGTGAATTTTCGGCCGGGAATGAAAAACTGTTTTTT	CASSEFSAGNEKLFF
TRBV30	TRBJ2-2	few	TRBD2	TGTGCCTGGAGTATCCTAGCGGGAGGTGACACCGGGGAGCTGTTTTTT	CAWSILAGGDTGELFF
TRBV18	TRBJ1-5	few	TRBD1	TGTGCCAGCTCAAAAAGTGACAGGGAGGATCAGCCCCAGCATTTT	CASSKSDREDQPQHF
TRBV30	TRBJ1-2	few	TRBD1	TGTGCCTGGAGCCCCCGGGACAGGGCCTATGGCTACACCTTC	CAWSPRDRAYGYTF
TRBV9	TRBJ2-1	few	NA	TGTGCCAGCAGCGTAGACGGGACTTACTACAATGAGCAGTTCTTC	CASSVDGTYYNEQFF
TRBV6-1	TRBJ2-2	NA	NA	TGTGCCAGCAGTGAAGTACTGAGTTACACCGGGGAGCTGTTTTTT	CASSEVLSYTGELFF
TRBV21-1	TRBJ1-1	NA	NA	TGTGCCAGCAGCTCGAAAGCCGGGACAGGGAACACTGAAGCTTTCTTT	CASSSKAGTGNTEAFF
TRBV14	TRBJ2-1	NA	NA	TGTGCCAGCAGAATACGGGATGGGGACTACAATGAGCAGTTCTTC	CASRIRDGDYNEQFF
TRBV6-5	TRBJ2-7	NA	NA	TGTGCCAGTAGGGGCCAGGGGCACTACGAGCAGTACTTC	CASRGQGHYEQYF
TRBV18	TRBJ2-3	NA	NA	TGTGCCAGTCAGGGGTCGGGTTCGGAAGATACGCAGTATTTT	CASQGSGSEDTQYF
TRBV27	TRBJ2-7	NA	NA	TGTGCCTCCGGGGGTGGCGGGTCCCGCTCCTACGAGCAGTACTTC	CASGGGGSRSYEQYF
TRBV5-1	TRBJ1-4	NA	TRBD1	TGCGCCAGCAGCTTGGAGGGGGCCGTAAATGAAAAACTGTTTTTT	CASSLEGAVNEKLFF
TRBV4-1	TRBJ2-1	NA	NA	TGCGCCAGCAGCTACACAGGGAGCTCCTACAATGAGCAGTTCTTC	CASSYTGSSYNEQFF
TRBV5-4	TRBJ2-1	few	TRBD2	TGTGCCAGCAGCCCTCCTCCGCGCGGGGGGGGGTACAATGAGCAGTTCTTC	CASSPPPRGGGYNEQFF
TRBV29-1	TRBJ2-7	NA	NA	TGCAGCGTCGCGTCGGGGGGCGCCGGCTCCTACGAGCAGTACTTC	CSVASGGAGSYEQYF
TRBV7-3	TRBJ1-2	NA	TRBD1	TGTGCCAGCAGCTGGACAGGGGGTCGGGGCTACACCTTC	CASSWTGGRGYTF
TRBV7-3	TRBJ2-2	NA	NA	TGTGCCAGCAGCTCAGGGGACGGGGAGCTGTTTTTT	CASSSGDGELFF
TRBV10-3	TRBJ1-2	NA	NA	TGTGCCATCAGTTACTCGGCCGACCCGGAGGGCTACACCTTC	CAISYSADPEGYTF
TRBV6-1	TRBJ2-2	few	TRBD1	TGTGCCAGCAGGGGGGACAGGGGGAACGGGGAGCTGTTTTTT	CASRGDRGNGELFF
TRBV19	TRBJ2-1	NA	NA	TGTGCCAGTACTCAGGACAGGGAGGGTCCCTACAATGAGCAGTTCTTC	CASTQDREGPYNEQFF
TRBV2	TRBJ1-5	few	NA	TGTGCCAGCAAGGAGGGCTATAGCAATCAGCCCCAGCATTTT	CASKEGYSNQPQHF